This TCR beta chain was sequenced in a study of blood T cells in healthy people across ages. General observations from the study: Donor CMV status, an unknown factor, possibly confounded changes in expanded clonotypes.

PCR was performed a second time for about 7 to 11 cycles using a sample-barcoded 5' primer and a J-beta primer mix. TCRdb re-derived calls from the 5' RACE reads in MiXCR, one entry per CDR3 protein. Among around 800,000 distinct CDR3 sequences, around 68% were seen once, and the ten largest hold 25% to 35%. Peripheral blood was drawn, roughly 10 milliliters per donor. Deletions cut 6 bases from V and 5 bases from J, with 17 bases between. Germline CDR1 reads DFQATT; CDR2 reads SNEGSKA (reference sequence). This CDR3 is 14 amino acids long. With regard to this clonotype: Its target is unknown.

This chain links TRBV20-1 with TRBJ2-1; D might be TRBD1 or TRBD2, each matching 5 bases. The sequence came from a man aged 30 to 39 in good health. Sequencing was carried out using blood. The CDR3 DNA reads TGCAGTGCCCCAATTAGGGTGGGGGACAATGAGCAGTTCTTC. This sequence encodes CSAPIRVGDNEQFF.